This T cell receptor (beta chain) was recovered during a study of regulatory T cells in long-lasting Graves disease. Study background: The definition of persistent Graves' disease was over 5 years of antithyroid drugs with positive TSH receptor antibodies.

Overall study findings and caveats: Reduced TCR diversity was observed in persistent Graves' patients versus newly diagnosed patients. Having few samples may have compromised the accuracy.

HTBI primers from iRepertoire and Arm-PCR of CDR3 regions yielded the TCR beta libraries. Using its own MiXCR run on the multiplex PCR reads, TCRdb lists one record per CDR3 protein. The sample yields about 470,000 distinct CDR3 sequences, less than 25% seen once. Time point in this sample: persistent/refractory GD, antithyroid drugs over 5 years with positive TRAb. PBMCs provided the RNA from which the TCR library was made. Tubes containing EDTA received 8.5 to 9 milliliters of drawn peripheral blood. Germline CDR1 SEHNR, CDR2 FQNEAQ (reference sequence). Trimming cost V 3 bases and J 0 bases, with 11 bases left between them. This CDR3 spans 15 amino acids. This clonotype turned up a few times. The antigen is undetermined.

The chain couples TRBV7-9 to TRBJ1-2, with a weak D call TRBD1 (6 bases). Sample: peripheral blood mononuclear cells (PBMCs), taken when the disease was refractory, from a patient treated with antithyroid drugs. The receptor was derived from a female donor with Graves disease. The CDR3 DNA reads as TGTGCCAGCAGCTTGCAGGGGCGACCTAACTATGGCTACACCTTC. Residues: CASSLQGRPNYGYTF.